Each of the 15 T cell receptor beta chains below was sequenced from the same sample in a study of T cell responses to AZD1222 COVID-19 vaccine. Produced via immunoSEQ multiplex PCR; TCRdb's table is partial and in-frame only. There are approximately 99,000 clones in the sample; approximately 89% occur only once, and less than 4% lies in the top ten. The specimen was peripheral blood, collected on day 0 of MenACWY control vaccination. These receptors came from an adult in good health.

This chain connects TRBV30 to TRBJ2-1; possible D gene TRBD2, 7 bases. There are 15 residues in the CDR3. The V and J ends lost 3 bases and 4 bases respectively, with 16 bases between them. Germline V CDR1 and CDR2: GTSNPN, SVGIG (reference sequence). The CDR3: CAWSGLGGIYNEQFF. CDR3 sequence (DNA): TGTGCCTGGAGCGGACTAGGGGGGATTTACAATGAGCAGTTCTTC.

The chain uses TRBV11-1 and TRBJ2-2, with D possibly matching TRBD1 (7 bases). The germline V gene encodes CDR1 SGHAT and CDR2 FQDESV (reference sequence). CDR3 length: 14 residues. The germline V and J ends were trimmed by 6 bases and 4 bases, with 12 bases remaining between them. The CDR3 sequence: CASRRQGGTGELFF. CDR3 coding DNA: TGTGCCAGCAGACGTCAGGGGGGCACCGGGGAGCTGTTTTTT.

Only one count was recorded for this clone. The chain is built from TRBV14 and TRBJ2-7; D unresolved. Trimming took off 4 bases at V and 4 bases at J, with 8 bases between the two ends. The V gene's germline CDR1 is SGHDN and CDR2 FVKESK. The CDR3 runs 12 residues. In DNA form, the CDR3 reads TGTGCCAGCAGCCCCGAAGGGTACGAGCAGTACTTC. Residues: CASSPEGYEQYF.

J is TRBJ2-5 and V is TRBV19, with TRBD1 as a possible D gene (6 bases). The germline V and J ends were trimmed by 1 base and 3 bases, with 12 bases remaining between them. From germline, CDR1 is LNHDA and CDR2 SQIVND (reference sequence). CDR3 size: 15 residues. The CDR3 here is CASSIVGNREETQYF. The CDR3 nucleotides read TGTGCCAGTAGTATAGTGGGGAACAGGGAAGAGACCCAGTACTTC.

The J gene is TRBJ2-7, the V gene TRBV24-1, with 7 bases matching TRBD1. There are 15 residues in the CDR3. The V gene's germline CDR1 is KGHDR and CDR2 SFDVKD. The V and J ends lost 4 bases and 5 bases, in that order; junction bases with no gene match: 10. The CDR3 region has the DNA TGTGCCACCAGTGACCCCCGACAGGGATTCCACGAGCAGTACTTC. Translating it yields CATSDPRQGFHEQYF.

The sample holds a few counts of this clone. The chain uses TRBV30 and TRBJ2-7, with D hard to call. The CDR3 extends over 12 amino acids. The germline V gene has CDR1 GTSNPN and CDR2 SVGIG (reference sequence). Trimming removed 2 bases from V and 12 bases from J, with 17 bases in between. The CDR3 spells CAWSPGPPCGYF. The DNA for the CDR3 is TGTGCCTGGAGTCCCGGGCCTCCATGCGGGTACTTC. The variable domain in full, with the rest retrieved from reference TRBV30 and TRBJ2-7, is SQTIHQWPATLVQPVGSPLSLECTVEGTSNPNLYWYRQAAGRGLQLLFYSVGIGQISSEVPQNLSASRPQDRQFILSSKKLLLSDSGFYLCAWSPGPPCGYFGPGTRLTVT.

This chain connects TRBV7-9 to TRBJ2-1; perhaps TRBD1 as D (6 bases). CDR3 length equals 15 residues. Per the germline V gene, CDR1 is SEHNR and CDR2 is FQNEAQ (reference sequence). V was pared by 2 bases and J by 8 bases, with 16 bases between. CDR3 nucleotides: TGTGCCAGCAGCTTACCCCCTCAGGGGTTGGATGAGCAGTTCTTC. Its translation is CASSLPPQGLDEQFF.

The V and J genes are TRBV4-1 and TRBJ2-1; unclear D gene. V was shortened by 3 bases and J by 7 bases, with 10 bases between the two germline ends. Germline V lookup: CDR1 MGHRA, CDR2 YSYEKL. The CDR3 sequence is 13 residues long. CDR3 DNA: TGCGCCAGCAGCCACTACAGTAATAATGAGCAGTTCTTC. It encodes CASSHYSNNEQFF.

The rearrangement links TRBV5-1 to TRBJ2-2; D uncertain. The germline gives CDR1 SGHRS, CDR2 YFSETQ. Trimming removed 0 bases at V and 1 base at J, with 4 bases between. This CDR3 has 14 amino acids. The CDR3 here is CASSLAWNTGELFF. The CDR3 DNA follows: TGCGCCAGCAGCTTGGCCTGGAACACCGGGGAGCTGTTTTTT.

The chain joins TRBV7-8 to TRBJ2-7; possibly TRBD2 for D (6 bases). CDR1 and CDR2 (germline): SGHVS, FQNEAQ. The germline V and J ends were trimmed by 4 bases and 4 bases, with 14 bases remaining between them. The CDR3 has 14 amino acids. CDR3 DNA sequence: TGTGCCAGCAGCTCGCGACTAGTTAGTTACGAGCAGTACTTC. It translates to CASSSRLVSYEQYF.

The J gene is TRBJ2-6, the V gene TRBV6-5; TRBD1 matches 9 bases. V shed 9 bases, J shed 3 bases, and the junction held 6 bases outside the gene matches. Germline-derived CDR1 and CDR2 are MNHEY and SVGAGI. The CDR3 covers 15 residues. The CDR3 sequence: CASGTGQSGANVLTF. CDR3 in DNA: TGTGCCAGTGGGACAGGGCAGAGTGGGGCCAACGTCCTGACTTTC.

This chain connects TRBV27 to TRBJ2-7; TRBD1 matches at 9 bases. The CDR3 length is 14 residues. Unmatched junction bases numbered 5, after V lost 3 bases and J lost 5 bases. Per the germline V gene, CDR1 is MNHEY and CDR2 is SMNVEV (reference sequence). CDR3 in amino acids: CASSFGQGWNEQYF. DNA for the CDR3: TGTGCCAGCAGTTTTGGACAGGGGTGGAACGAGCAGTACTTC.

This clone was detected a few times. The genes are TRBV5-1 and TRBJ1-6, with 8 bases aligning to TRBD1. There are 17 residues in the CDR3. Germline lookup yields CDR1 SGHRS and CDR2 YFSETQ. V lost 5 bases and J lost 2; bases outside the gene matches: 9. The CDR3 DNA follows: TGCGCCAGCAGTTCCACCGGGACAGGAGCCTATAATTCACCCCTCCACTTT. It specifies CASSSTGTGAYNSPLHF.

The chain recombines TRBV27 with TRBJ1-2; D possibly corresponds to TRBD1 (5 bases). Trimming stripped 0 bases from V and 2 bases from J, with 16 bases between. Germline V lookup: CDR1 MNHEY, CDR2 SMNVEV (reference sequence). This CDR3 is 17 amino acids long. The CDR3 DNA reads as TGTGCCAGCAGTTTATCCTATGTCGGGGGAAAGAACTATGGCTACACCTTC. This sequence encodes CASSLSYVGGKNYGYTF.

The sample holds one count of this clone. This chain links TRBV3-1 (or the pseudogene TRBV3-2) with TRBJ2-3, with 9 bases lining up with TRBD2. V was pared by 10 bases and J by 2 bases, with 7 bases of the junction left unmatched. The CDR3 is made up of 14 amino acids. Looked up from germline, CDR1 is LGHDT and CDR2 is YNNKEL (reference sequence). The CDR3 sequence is CAISLAGHTDTQYF. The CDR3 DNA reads TGTGCCATTTCGCTAGCGGGGCACACAGATACGCAGTATTTT.